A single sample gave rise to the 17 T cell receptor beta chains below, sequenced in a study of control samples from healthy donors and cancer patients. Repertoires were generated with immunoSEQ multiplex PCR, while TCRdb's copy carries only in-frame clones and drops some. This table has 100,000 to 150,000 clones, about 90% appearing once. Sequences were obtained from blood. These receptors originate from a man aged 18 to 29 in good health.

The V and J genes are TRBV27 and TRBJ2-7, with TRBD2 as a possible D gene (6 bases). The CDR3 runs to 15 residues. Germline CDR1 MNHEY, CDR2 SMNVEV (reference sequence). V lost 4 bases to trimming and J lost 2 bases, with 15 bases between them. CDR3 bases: TGTGCCAGCAGTTCCATTCGGGAGAGCGCCTACGAGCAGTACTTC. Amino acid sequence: CASSSIRESAYEQYF.

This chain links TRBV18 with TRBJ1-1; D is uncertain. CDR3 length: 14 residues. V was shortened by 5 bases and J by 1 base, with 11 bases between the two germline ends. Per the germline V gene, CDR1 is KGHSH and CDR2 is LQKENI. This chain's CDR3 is CASSSTDGNTEAFF. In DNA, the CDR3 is TGTGCCAGCTCATCAACGGACGGGAACACTGAAGCTTTCTTT.

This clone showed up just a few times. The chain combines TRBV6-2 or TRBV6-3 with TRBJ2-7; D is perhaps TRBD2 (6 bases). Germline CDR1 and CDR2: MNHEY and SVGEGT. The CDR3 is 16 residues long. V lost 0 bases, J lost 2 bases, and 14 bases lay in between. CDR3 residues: CASSYSNLALTYEQYF. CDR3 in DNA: TGTGCCAGCAGTTACTCGAATCTAGCGTTGACCTACGAGCAGTACTTC.

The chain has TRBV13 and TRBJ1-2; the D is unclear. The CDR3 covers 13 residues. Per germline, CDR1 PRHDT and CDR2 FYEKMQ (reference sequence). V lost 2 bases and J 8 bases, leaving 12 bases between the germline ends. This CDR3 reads CASSLRVDAGYTF. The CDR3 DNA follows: TGTGCCAGCAGCTTACGGGTTGATGCCGGCTACACCTTC. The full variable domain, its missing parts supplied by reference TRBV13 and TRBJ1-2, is AAGVIQSPRHLIKEKRETATLKCYPIPRHDTVYWYQQGPGQDPQFLISFYEKMQSDKGSIPDRFSAQQFSDYHSELNMSSLELGDSALYFCASSLRVDAGYTFGSGTRLTVV.

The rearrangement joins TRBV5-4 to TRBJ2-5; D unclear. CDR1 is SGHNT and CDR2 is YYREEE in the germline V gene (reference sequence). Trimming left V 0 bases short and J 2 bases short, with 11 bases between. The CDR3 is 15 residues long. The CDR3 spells CASSLVKLGQETQYF. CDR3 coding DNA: TGTGCCAGCAGCTTGGTGAAGTTGGGGCAAGAGACCCAGTACTTC. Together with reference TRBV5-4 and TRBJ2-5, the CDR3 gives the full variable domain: ETGVTQSPTHLIKTRGQQVTLRCSSQSGHNTVSWYQQALGQGPQFIFQYYREEENGRGNFPPRFSGLQFPNYSSELNVNALELDDSALYLCASSLVKLGQETQYFGPGTRLLVL.

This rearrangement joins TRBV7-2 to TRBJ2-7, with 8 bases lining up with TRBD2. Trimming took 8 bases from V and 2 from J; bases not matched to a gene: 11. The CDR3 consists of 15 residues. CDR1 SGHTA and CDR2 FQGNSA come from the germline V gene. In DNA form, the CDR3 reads TGTGCCAGCGTAAAAAGCGGGAGAATCACCTACGAGCAGTACTTC. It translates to CASVKSGRITYEQYF.

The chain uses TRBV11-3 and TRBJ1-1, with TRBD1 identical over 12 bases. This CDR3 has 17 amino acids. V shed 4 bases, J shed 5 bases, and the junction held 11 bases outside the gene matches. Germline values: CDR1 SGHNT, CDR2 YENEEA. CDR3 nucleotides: TGTGCCAGCAGCTACCAGAGAGGGGGACAGGGGGCAACTGAAGCTTTCTTT. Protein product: CASSYQRGGQGATEAFF.

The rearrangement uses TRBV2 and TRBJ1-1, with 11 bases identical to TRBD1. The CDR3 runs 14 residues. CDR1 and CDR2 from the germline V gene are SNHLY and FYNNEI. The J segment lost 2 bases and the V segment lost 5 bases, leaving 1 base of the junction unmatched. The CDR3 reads CASSWTGGNTEAFF. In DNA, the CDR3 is TGTGCCAGCAGTTGGACAGGGGGCAACACTGAAGCTTTCTTT.

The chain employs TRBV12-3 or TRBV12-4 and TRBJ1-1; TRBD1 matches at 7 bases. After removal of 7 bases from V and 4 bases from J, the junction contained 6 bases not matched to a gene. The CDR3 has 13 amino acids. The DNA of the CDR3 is TGTGCCAGCACTCATCCAGGGGGCACTGAAGCTTTCTTT. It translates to CASTHPGGTEAFF.

The CDR3 is CASSPGTTGNTIYF. Here the CDR3 DNA reads TGTGCCAGCAGCCCCGGGACTACTGGAAACACCATATATTTT. The chain links TRBV11-3 to TRBJ1-3; tentatively, D is TRBD1 (5 bases). Trimming removed 5 bases at V and 2 bases at J, with 10 bases between. The germline gives CDR1 SGHNT, CDR2 YENEEA. CDR3 length equals 14 residues.

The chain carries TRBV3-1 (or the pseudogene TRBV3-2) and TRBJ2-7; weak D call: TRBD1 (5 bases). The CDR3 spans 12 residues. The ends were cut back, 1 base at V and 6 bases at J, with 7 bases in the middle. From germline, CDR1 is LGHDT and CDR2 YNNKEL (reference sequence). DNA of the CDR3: TGTGCCAGCAGCCAAGCAGGGTTCGAGCAGTACTTC. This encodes CASSQAGFEQYF.

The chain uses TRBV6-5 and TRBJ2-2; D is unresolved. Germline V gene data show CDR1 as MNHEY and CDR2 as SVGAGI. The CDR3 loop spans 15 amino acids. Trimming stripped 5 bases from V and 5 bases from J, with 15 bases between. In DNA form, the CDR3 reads TGTGCCAGCAGTCATGAGATTAAAATTACCGGGGAGCTGTTTTTT. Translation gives CASSHEIKITGELFF.

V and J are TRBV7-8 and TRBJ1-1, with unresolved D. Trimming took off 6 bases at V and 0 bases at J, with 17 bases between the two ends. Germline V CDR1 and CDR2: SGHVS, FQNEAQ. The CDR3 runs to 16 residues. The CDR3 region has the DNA TGTGCCAGCAGATACCGGGAGACCGTCCTGAACACTGAAGCTTTCTTT. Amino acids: CASRYRETVLNTEAFF.

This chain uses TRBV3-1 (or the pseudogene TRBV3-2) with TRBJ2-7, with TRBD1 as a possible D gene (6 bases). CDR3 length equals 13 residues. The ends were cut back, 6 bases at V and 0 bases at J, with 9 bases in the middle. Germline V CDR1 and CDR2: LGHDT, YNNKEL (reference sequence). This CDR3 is CASSWDISYEQYF. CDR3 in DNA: TGTGCCAGCAGTTGGGACATCTCCTACGAGCAGTACTTC.

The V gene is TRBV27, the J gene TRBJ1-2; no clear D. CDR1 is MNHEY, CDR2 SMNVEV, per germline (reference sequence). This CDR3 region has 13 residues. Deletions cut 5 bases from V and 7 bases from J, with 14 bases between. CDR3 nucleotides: TGTGCCAGCAGTGACGGTCTGGGAGGTGGCTACACCTTC. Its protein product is CASSDGLGGGYTF.

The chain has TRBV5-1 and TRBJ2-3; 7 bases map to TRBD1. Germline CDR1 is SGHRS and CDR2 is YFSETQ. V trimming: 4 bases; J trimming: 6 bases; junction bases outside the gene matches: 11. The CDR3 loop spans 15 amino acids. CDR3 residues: CASSVNRGAKDTQYF. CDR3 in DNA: TGCGCCAGCAGCGTAAACAGGGGAGCGAAGGATACGCAGTATTTT.

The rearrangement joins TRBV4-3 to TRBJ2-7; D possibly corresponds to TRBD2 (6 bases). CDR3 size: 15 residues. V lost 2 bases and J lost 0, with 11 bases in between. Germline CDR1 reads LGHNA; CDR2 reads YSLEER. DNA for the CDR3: TGCGCCAGCAGCCAATCCGGGAGTAACTCCTACGAGCAGTACTTC. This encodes CASSQSGSNSYEQYF.